A single T cell receptor (beta chain) is shown here with its context. The specificity of this receptor is unknown. Per-base quality was not reported, and no clone a single base away is much larger than it. The protocol used for the library was the immunoSEQ multiplex PCR assay. The hsTCRB Kit was used according to the manufacturer's protocol to amplify rearranged TCR beta chain sequences. An Illumina MiSeq was used to sequence the TCRB libraries. Regarding the original processing steps: The proprietary platform of the kit vendor was used for demultiplexing, trimming and gene mapping. TCRdb took over this immuneACCESS table, retaining in-frame rearrangements with V and J assigned. Such tables are incomplete; in checked studies, under half of the missing clones stem from an unresolved V gene, and the remainder is unexplained. V, J and clone size are taken as reported in that table, and D and trimming were inferred from the DNA itself. This sample has over 80,000 clones in its table, and roughly four fifths of those were observed once. Under 6.5% of the sample belongs to the ten largest clones.

This entry is derived from a study of a mutant IDH1 vaccine in newly diagnosed glioma (dated by TCRdb to about 2021). Describing the broader study: Vaccination was initiated 4-6 weeks after radiotherapy alone, or concurrently with temozolomide cycles in the chemotherapy-containing groups. Of the approximately 30 treated patients, about 60% were male and about 38% were female, and the mean age was approximately 39 years. Prior to enrollment, patients had been given standard therapy consisting of radiotherapy alone, temozolomide alone, or radiochemotherapy with temozolomide, with the combination given to most patients. The week-35 safety follow-up was designated visit V12, and the week-47 end of study was designated visit V13. Peripheral blood was collected at six visits: V03 (baseline), V05, V07, V10, V12 and V13. Longitudinal TCRB deep sequencing was done for about two dozen treated patients, wherever samples were available for exploratory analyses. Findings and caveats that apply to the study as a whole: Immune responses induced by the vaccine were seen in more than 85% of patients across multiple MHC alleles. PBMC samples for TCRB deep sequencing were selected based on availability. Changes in the top peripheral T cell clonotypes picked up by TCRB sequencing did not appear to be linked to pseudoprogression. It was noted by the authors that analyses of patient blood samples could not be reproduced owing to sample limitations.

Reading the label with the study, this specimen's time point is: week 47, end of study. Each vaccine dose was 300 ug of a 20-mer mutant IDH1 peptide in Montanide, given subcutaneously with topical imiquimod. Eight vaccinations were administered to patients in weeks 1, 3, 5, 7, 11, 15, 19 and 23, corresponding to visits V03 through V10. Newly diagnosed WHO grade 3 or 4 IDH1-mutant astrocytomas showing loss of nuclear ATRX were present in the donors. The samples were drawn from NOA16, a multicentre, single-arm, open-label phase I trial in Germany that tested a mutant IDH1 peptide vaccine in humans for the first time. Genomic DNA for TCRB sequencing was extracted from EDTA blood using the DNeasy Blood and Tissue Kit. Taken from the germline V gene (reference sequence), the CDR1 and CDR2 loops are LNHDA and SQIVND. Counted from cysteine to phenylalanine, this CDR3 has 14 amino acids. The read is trimmed to its CDR3 DNA, 42 bases read in frame from base 1. Trimming removed 8 bases from V and 0 bases from J; the gene matches leave 6 bases unexplained.

The chain links TRBV19 with TRBJ1-2; TRBD1 matches 7 bases in the middle. This sequence originates from a man aged 35 to 55 with glioma. The sequences come from PBMCs, collected from a glioma patient whose treatment included an IDH1 peptide vaccine. The CDR3 reads CASRDSLANYGYTF. The nucleotide sequence is TGTGCCAGTCGGGACAGCCTTGCTAACTATGGCTACACCTTC.